Below are 7 T cell receptor beta chains sequenced from a single sample in a study of shared clonotypes between healthy human individuals. Naivety among CD8 cells was defined by CD45RO negativity and positive CCR7 selection, thereby excluding terminally differentiated effector memory CD45RA+ cells. Generated by immunoSEQ multiplex PCR, the TCRdb table keeps only in-frame clones and is missing some. This table has about 2 million clones, 85% to 95% appearing once. The specimen sequenced was naive CD8+ T cells sorted from blood. The receptors originated from a man younger than 35 in good health.

J is TRBJ2-7 and V is TRBV29-1; the D gene is possibly TRBD1 (6 bases). The germline V and J ends were trimmed by 2 bases and 1 base, with 21 bases remaining between them. CDR1 SQVTM and CDR2 ANQGSEA come from the germline V gene. The CDR3 sequence is 17 residues long. CDR3: CSVEKSGYRVPSYEQYF. The CDR3 DNA reads TGCAGCGTTGAAAAGTCCGGTTACAGGGTCCCATCCTACGAGCAGTACTTC.

In the case of this clone: Other nucleotide sequences from this sample produce the same CDR3. V usage is TRBV19 and J usage is TRBJ1-1; 11 bases agree with TRBD1. CDR3 length: 15 residues. Germline V lookup: CDR1 LNHDA, CDR2 SQIVND (reference sequence). The V segment lost 3 bases and the J segment 1 base; nucleotides outside the gene matches: 1. The CDR3 DNA follows: TGTGCCAGTAGTATCGGGACAGGGGGGAACACTGAAGCTTTCTTT. Translating gives CASSIGTGGNTEAFF.

The chain couples TRBV4-1 to TRBJ1-1; TRBD1 might be the D (5 bases). V lost 1 base to trimming and J lost 1 base, with 13 bases between them. CDR1 and CDR2 from the germline V gene are MGHRA and YSYEKL. CDR3 length: 16 residues. Here the CDR3 DNA reads TGCGCCAGCAGCCAAGTTCAGGGAACACCGAACACTGAAGCTTTCTTT. It translates to CASSQVQGTPNTEAFF.

On this clone: A junction end diverges from the germline sequence, so it may reflect a read error. The chain joins TRBV7-8 to TRBJ1-2; 7 bases are a match to TRBD1. The germline gives CDR1 SGHVS, CDR2 FQNEAQ. CDR3 length: 11 residues. The CDR3 sequence: CASSIGQARNF. The DNA of the CDR3 is TGTGCCAGCAGCATTGGACAGGCTCGGAACTTC.

CDR3 region: CASSLAGHNEAFF. The DNA of the CDR3 is TGTGCCAGCAGCTTAGCCGGACACAATGAAGCTTTCTTT. J is TRBJ1-1 and V is TRBV7-9; tentatively, D is TRBD1 (5 bases). Germline V gene sequence: CDR1 SEHNR, CDR2 FQNEAQ (reference sequence). The CDR3 has 13 residues. V lost 0 bases and J lost 7, with 9 bases in between.

The rearrangement joins TRBV7-9 to TRBJ2-2; the D is unclear. Germline V lookup: CDR1 SEHNR, CDR2 FQNEAQ (reference sequence). The CDR3 covers 16 residues. V was shortened by 5 bases and J by 1 base, with 14 bases between the two germline ends. CDR3 residues: CASSKRLQQNTGELFF. The CDR3, as DNA: TGTGCCAGCAGCAAAAGGCTGCAGCAGAACACCGGGGAGCTGTTTTTT.

The chain combines TRBV4-1 with TRBJ2-2; 10 nucleotides align to TRBD2. This CDR3 comprises 16 residues. Per germline, CDR1 MGHRA and CDR2 YSYEKL. The ends lost 5 bases at V and 6 bases at J; junction bases unmatched: 9. CDR3 in DNA: TGCGCCAGCAGCTCCCAGGGAAGCGGGGGGGCCGGGGAGCTGTTTTTT. This codes for CASSSQGSGGAGELFF.